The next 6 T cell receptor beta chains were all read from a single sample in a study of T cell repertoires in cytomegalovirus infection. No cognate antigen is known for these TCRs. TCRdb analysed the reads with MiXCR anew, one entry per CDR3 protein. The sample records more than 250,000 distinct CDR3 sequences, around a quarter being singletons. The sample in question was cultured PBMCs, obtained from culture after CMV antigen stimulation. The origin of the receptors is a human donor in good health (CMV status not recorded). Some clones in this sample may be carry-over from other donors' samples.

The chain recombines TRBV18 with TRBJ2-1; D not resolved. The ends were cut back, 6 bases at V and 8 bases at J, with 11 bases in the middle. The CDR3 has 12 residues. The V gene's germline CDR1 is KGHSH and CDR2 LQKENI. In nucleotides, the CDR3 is TGTGCCAGCTCGCATAATTGGGATGAGCAGTTCTTC. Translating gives CASSHNWDEQFF.

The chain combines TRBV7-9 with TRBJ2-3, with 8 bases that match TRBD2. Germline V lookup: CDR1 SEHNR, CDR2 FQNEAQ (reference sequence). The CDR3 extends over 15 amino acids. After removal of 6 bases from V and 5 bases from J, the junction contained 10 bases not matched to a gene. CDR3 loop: CASSPSGSDVDTQYF. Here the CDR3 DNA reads TGTGCCAGCAGTCCGAGCGGGAGTGATGTAGATACGCAGTATTTT.

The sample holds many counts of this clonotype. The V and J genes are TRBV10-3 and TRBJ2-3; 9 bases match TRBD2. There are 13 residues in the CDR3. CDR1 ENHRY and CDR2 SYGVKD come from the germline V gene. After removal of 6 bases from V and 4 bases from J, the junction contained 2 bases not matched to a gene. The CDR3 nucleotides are TGTGCCATCAGGGGGACTAGCTCAGATACGCAGTATTTT. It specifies CAIRGTSSDTQYF.

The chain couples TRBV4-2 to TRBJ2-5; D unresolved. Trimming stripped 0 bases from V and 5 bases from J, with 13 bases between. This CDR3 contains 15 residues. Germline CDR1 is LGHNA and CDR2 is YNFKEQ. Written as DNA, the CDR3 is TGTGCCAGCAGCCAAGAAGACCAATTGGGGGAGACCCAGTACTTC. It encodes CASSQEDQLGETQYF.

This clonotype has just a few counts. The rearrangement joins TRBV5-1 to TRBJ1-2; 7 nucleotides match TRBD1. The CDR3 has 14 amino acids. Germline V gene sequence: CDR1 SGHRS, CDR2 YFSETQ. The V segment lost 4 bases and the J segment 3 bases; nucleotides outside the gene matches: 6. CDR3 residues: CASSPGQADYGYTF. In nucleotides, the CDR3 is TGCGCCAGCAGCCCCGGACAGGCCGACTATGGCTACACCTTC. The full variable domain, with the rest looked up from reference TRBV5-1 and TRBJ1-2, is KAGVTQTPRYLIKTRGQQVTLSCSPISGHRSVSWYQQTPGQGLQFLFEYFSETQRNKGNFPGRFSGRQFSNSRSEMNVSTLELGDSALYLCASSPGQADYGYTFGSGTRLTVV.

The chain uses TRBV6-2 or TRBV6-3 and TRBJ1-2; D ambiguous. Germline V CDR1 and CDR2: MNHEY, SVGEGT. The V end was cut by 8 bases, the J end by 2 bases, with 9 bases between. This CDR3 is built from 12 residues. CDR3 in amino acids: CASRRGNYGYTF. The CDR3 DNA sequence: TGTGCCAGCCGGCGCGGAAACTATGGCTACACCTTC.